A single TCR beta chain is shown here with its context. The antigen is undetermined. These data come from a study of cytomegalovirus exposure and HLA in healthy donors. Notes on the study in general: It was assumed in the presence/absence analyses that sequencing depth was roughly uniform across donors. A later analysis reportedly found that, within productive TCRs, an Asian-associated ancestry cluster had fewer N-insertions than the mean observed across the approximately 700 donors.

Everyone who donated was a healthy bone marrow donor. Germline assignment: CDR1 SEHNR and CDR2 FQNEAQ (reference sequence). This CDR3 spans 15 amino acids. V gave up 5 bases and J gave up 4 bases; unmatched junction bases: 8. Primers for the PCR totalled 60 Vbeta and 13 Jbeta. This table comes from immunoSEQ multiplex PCR, and its TCRdb copy is limited to in-frame clones, with some not included. The sample holds around 170,000 clones, 80% seen once. What was sequenced was PBMCs. The chain couples TRBV7-9 to TRBJ2-1; 7 bases line up with TRBD2. The TCR was taken from a man aged 40-49 years in good health and CMV-seropositive. The DNA for the CDR3 is TGTGCCAGCAGCGGTAGACTAGCTGTTTACAATGAGCAGTTCTTC. This gives the protein CASSGRLAVYNEQFF.